The 14 T cell receptor beta chains given below trace back to one sample, sequenced in a study of CD8 T cells in ankylosing spondylitis (dated 2017 in TCRdb). The library was generated by 5' RACE. The sequencing machine was an Illumina HiSeq 2500. TCRdb handled the public reads itself, with Q25 trimming in fastp and clone calling in MiXCR, and kept productive beta chains. Rows matching on CDR3 protein sequence are summarized as one entry with the most common DNA and genes. The sample profile shows about 360,000 distinct CDR3 sequences; approximately 20% of them were found once. Around 13% of the sample comes from the top ten. The sample was blood, either unsorted or a sorted T cell fraction (not recorded which). The receptor set was obtained from a male donor with ankylosing spondylitis or in good health (not recorded which).

The V and J genes are TRBV12-3 or TRBV12-4 and TRBJ1-1; D uncertain. V was clipped by 4 bases and J by 5 bases, with 14 bases between them. The CDR3 runs to 14 residues. CDR3 DNA sequence: TGTGCCAGCAGTTGGATGGGTCAGGAAACTGAAGCTTTCTTT. Translated: CASSWMGQETEAFF.

This clonotype was seen a handful of times. This chain uses TRBV20-1 with TRBJ2-3, with 8 bases that match TRBD2. This CDR3 spans 11 amino acids. The germline V gene encodes CDR1 DFQATT and CDR2 SNEGSKA (reference sequence). The J segment lost 8 bases and the V segment lost 4 bases, leaving 2 bases of the junction unmatched. The CDR3 loop is CSATGGATQYF. CDR3 nucleotide sequence: TGCAGTGCTACCGGGGGGGCTACGCAGTATTTT.

This rearrangement joins TRBV7-9 to TRBJ2-7, with TRBD1 identical over 9 bases. Germline loops: CDR1 SEHNR, CDR2 FQNEAQ (reference sequence). J was trimmed by 3 bases and V by 5 bases; bases with no gene match: 8. This CDR3 region has 15 residues. CDR3 in amino acids: CASSPRQGEGYEQYF. Here the CDR3 DNA reads TGTGCCAGCAGCCCCAGACAGGGGGAGGGCTACGAGCAGTACTTC.

Only a few counts were recorded for this clonotype. CDR3 protein: CASSLVGQRSTEAFF. The CDR3 DNA sequence: TGTGCCAGCAGCTTAGTTGGGCAGAGGAGCACTGAAGCTTTCTTT. This chain uses TRBV7-9 with TRBJ1-1, with no clear D. Looked up from germline, CDR1 is SEHNR and CDR2 is FQNEAQ (reference sequence). Trimming took off 1 base at V and 4 bases at J, with 13 bases between the two ends. The CDR3 length is 15 residues.

In this sample, this clonotype turned up a few times. This rearrangement joins TRBV6-1 to TRBJ2-7; weak D call: TRBD2 (7 bases). Trimming shortened V by 3 bases and J by 6 bases, and 15 bases separated the two germline ends. Germline V gene sequence: CDR1 MNHNS, CDR2 SASEGT. The CDR3 totals 14 residues. The CDR3 sequence: CASSDLDAGAEQYF. CDR3 coding DNA: TGTGCCAGCAGTGATCTCGACGCGGGGGCCGAGCAGTACTTC.

This clonotype turned up a few times. CDR3 residues: CSARETGVQPQHF. Written as DNA, the CDR3 is TGCAGTGCTAGGGAAACAGGGGTTCAGCCCCAGCATTTT. The gene calls are TRBV20-1 and TRBJ1-5, with 7 nucleotides matching TRBD1. CDR3 length: 13 residues. V dropped 3 bases and J dropped 6; count of bases not matched to a gene: 5. Per germline, CDR1 DFQATT and CDR2 SNEGSKA (reference sequence).

The genes are TRBV4-2 and TRBJ2-5; tentative D call: TRBD1 (5 bases). V was shortened by 0 bases and J by 2 bases, with 10 bases between the two germline ends. Per germline, CDR1 LGHNA and CDR2 YNFKEQ. CDR3 length: 15 residues. This CDR3 is CASSQEVAGQETQYF. CDR3 bases: TGTGCCAGCAGCCAAGAGGTCGCAGGGCAAGAGACCCAGTACTTC.

This clonotype appeared many times. The genes are TRBV29-1 and TRBJ2-1, with D unclear. The germline gives CDR1 SQVTM, CDR2 ANQGSEA. The CDR3 totals 14 residues. Between the trimmed V and J ends, which lost 0 bases and 0 bases, there was a span of 6 bases. The CDR3 nucleotides are TGCAGCGTTGAAGATGCCGTCTCCTACAATGAGCAGTTCTTC. Translation: CSVEDAVSYNEQFF.

This clonotype has a handful of counts. The chain has TRBV28 and TRBJ2-3; 10 bases are a match to TRBD1. This CDR3 has 18 amino acids. V was clipped by 5 bases and J by 2 bases; unmatched bases: 13. In germline, CDR1 is MDHEN, CDR2 SYDVKM. CDR3 sequence reads: CASSPLGGTGAPTDTQYF. For the CDR3, the DNA is TGTGCCAGCAGTCCCCTCGGCGGGACAGGGGCCCCCACAGATACGCAGTATTTT.

CDR3 in DNA: TGTGCCAGCAGCTTGCAGGGTAACGGGGAGCTGTTTTTT. Residues: CASSLQGNGELFF. This sequence joins TRBV5-6 and TRBJ2-2, with TRBD1 as a possible D gene (5 bases). Germline CDR1 and CDR2: SGHDT and YYEEEE. Trimming stripped 1 base from V and 7 bases from J, with 8 bases between. This CDR3 is 13 amino acids long.

This clonotype was seen repeatedly, ten times or more. The V call is TRBV12-3 or TRBV12-4, the J call TRBJ1-5; D gene ambiguous. V was pared by 7 bases and J by 2 bases, with 9 bases between. The CDR3 runs 13 residues. The CDR3 bases are TGTGCCAGCACCCCGATAGGCAATCAGCCCCAGCATTTT. Its translation is CASTPIGNQPQHF.

The chain links TRBV7-8 to TRBJ2-4, with D tentatively TRBD1 (5 bases). Germline assignment: CDR1 SGHVS and CDR2 FQNEAQ. V was cut by 4 bases and J by 1 base, with 17 bases left in between. The CDR3 contains 17 residues. In nucleotides, the CDR3 is TGTGCCAGCAGCTCCCCTTCGGGCCCAGGGGCCAAAAACATTCAGTACTTC. Protein: CASSSPSGPGAKNIQYF. Supplemented by reference TRBV7-8 and TRBJ2-4, the full variable domain reads GAGVSQSPRYKVAKRGQDVALRCDPISGHVSLFWYQQALGQGPEFLTYFQNEAQLDKSGLPSDRFFAERPEGSVSTLKIQRTQQEDSAVYLCASSSPSGPGAKNIQYFGAGTRLSVL.

The rearrangement uses TRBV6-5 and TRBJ1-4, with a weak D call TRBD1 (5 bases). Germline V gene data show CDR1 as MNHEY and CDR2 as SVGAGI. With 4 bases removed from V and 8 bases from J, the gap between germline ends came to 14 bases. This CDR3 is built from 14 residues. The CDR3 DNA is TGTGCCAGCAGTTCAGGGCCTCGGGGGGAAAAACTGTTTTTT. Its protein product is CASSSGPRGEKLFF.

The chain has TRBV6-2 or TRBV6-3 and TRBJ1-5; D unresolved. This CDR3 is built from 15 residues. Trimming removed 6 bases from V and 0 bases from J, with 12 bases in between. Germline-derived CDR1 and CDR2 are MNHEY and SVGEGT. CDR3 coding DNA: TGTGCCAGCAGCCGTTGGGAGAGTAGCAATCAGCCCCAGCATTTT. Its translation is CASSRWESSNQPQHF.